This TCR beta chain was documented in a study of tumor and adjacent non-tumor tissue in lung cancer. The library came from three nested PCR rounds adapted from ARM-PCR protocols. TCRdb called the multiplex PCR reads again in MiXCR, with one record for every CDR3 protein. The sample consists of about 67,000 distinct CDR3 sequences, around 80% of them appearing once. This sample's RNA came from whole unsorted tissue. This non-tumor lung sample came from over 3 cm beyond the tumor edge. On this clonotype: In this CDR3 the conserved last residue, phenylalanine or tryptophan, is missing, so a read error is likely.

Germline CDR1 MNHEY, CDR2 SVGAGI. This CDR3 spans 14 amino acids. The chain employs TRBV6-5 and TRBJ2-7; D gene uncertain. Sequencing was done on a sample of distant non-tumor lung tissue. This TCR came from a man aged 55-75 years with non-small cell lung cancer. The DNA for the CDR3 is TGTGACAGCAGTTACTATGGCGGACCCTACAAGCAGTACTCC. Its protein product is CDSSYYGGPYKQYS.